Below, 19 T cell receptor beta chains from the same sample are listed, as sequenced in a study of human T cells and chemical hapten exposure. TCRdb called the RACE reads again in MiXCR, with one record for every CDR3 protein. The sample has tens of thousands of distinct CDR3 sequences; roughly 8.5% are singletons. Time point defined: patch test 2, 6 weeks after DPC sensitization. This sample's treatment: therapeutic diphenylcyclopropenone sensitization with weekly scalp DPC. The specimen comprised whole blood, sampled in connection with sensitization to the hapten diphenylcyclopropenone (DPC). The source of these receptors is a woman in her forties or fifties with alopecia areata. Some clones in this sample may be carry-over from other donors' samples.

This clonotype was seen at least ten times. This chain connects TRBV4-3 to TRBJ2-6; TRBD2 matches at 11 bases. This CDR3 has 20 residues. The germline V gene has CDR1 LGHNA and CDR2 YSLEER. Unmatched junction bases numbered 11, after V lost 0 bases and J lost 4 bases. The DNA for the CDR3 is TGCGCCAGCAGCCAAGAATGGCTAGCGGGAGGACTCACCGGGGCCAACGTCCTGACTTTC. Its protein is CASSQEWLAGGLTGANVLTF.

This clonotype appeared many times. V usage is TRBV20-1 and J usage is TRBJ1-2; D remains unclear. Trimming pared 0 bases from V and 5 bases from J, leaving 10 bases between. This CDR3 has 13 amino acids. Germline V gives CDR1 DFQATT, CDR2 SNEGSKA (reference sequence). The CDR3 reads CSARDEFGYGYTF. The CDR3 nucleotides are TGCAGTGCTAGAGATGAATTTGGATATGGCTACACCTTC.

This clonotype was picked up a small number of times. The rearrangement links TRBV5-1 to TRBJ2-5; 9 nucleotides match TRBD2. With 5 bases clipped from V and 5 bases from J, the junction kept 16 bases outside the gene matches. CDR1 is SGHRS and CDR2 is YFSETQ in the germline V gene. The CDR3 length is 17 residues. The CDR3: CASSYPGLASRPETQYF. DNA for the CDR3: TGCGCCAGCAGTTATCCGGGACTAGCTTCCAGACCCGAGACCCAGTACTTC.

This clonotype was found a few times. The chain links TRBV5-1 to TRBJ2-7; D may be TRBD2 (7 bases). The CDR3 is made up of 15 amino acids. Germline-derived CDR1 and CDR2 are SGHRS and YFSETQ. V was cut by 4 bases and J by 1 base, with 15 bases left in between. CDR3 sequence: CASSRLAGASYEQYF. CDR3 DNA sequence: TGCGCCAGCAGCCGCCTGGCGGGGGCTTCCTACGAGCAGTACTTC.

V is TRBV12-3 or TRBV12-4 and J is TRBJ2-3; D is uncertain. Trimming removed 3 bases from V and 5 bases from J, with 6 bases in between. The CDR3 is made up of 12 amino acids. CDR3: CASSFSGDTQYF. The CDR3 region has the DNA TGTGCCAGCAGTTTTTCGGGAGATACGCAGTATTTT.

This clonotype was seen a few times. The rearrangement uses TRBV10-3 and TRBJ1-1; 9 bases agree with TRBD1. This CDR3 region has 11 residues. CDR1 and CDR2 (germline): ENHRY, SYGVKD. The V segment lost 10 bases and the J segment 4 bases; nucleotides outside the gene matches: 1. CDR3 in DNA: TGTGCCACGGGACAGGGCACTGAAGCTTTCTTT. This gives the protein CATGQGTEAFF.

This rearrangement joins TRBV6-5 to TRBJ2-7; TRBD1 aligns across 10 bases. The CDR3 runs 14 residues. The V and J ends lost 5 bases and 2 bases, in that order; junction bases with no gene match: 3. The germline CDR1 and CDR2 sequences are MNHEY and SVGAGI. This CDR3 is CASSRTGGTYEQYF. The CDR3 DNA reads as TGTGCCAGCAGTCGGACAGGGGGTACCTACGAGCAGTACTTC.

In its sample, this clonotype was seen a few times. The J gene is TRBJ1-2, the V gene TRBV27; tentative D call: TRBD1 (6 bases). From germline, CDR1 is MNHEY and CDR2 SMNVEV (reference sequence). The CDR3 loop spans 16 amino acids. V was shortened by 2 bases and J by 4 bases, with 17 bases between the two germline ends. CDR3 sequence (DNA): TGTGCCAGCAGTTTAAGGGCACAGGGTCTTGGCTATGGCTACACCTTC. It codes for CASSLRAQGLGYGYTF.

This clonotype was counted only a few times. The chain uses TRBV20-1 and TRBJ1-1; D not resolved. Germline values: CDR1 DFQATT, CDR2 SNEGSKA (reference sequence). V lost 1 base, J lost 7 bases, and 13 bases lay in between. This CDR3 has 13 amino acids. CDR3 coding DNA: TGCAGTGCTAGAGCCCCCGGCCGTCATGAAGCTTTCTTT. Encoded protein: CSARAPGRHEAFF.

The chain employs TRBV7-2 and TRBJ2-3; D is possibly TRBD2 (6 bases). The CDR3 runs to 16 residues. Germline V gives CDR1 SGHTA, CDR2 FQGNSA. Trimming removed 1 base at V and 4 bases at J, with 15 bases between. As DNA, the CDR3 is TGTGCCAGCAGCTTAGATGGGTCGGGAGTGGCAGATACGCAGTATTTT. It codes for CASSLDGSGVADTQYF.

This clonotype was detected only a few times. The rearrangement uses TRBV7-2 and TRBJ1-3; no definite D call. CDR3 length: 15 residues. Germline CDR1 SGHTA, CDR2 FQGNSA. The V and J ends lost 0 bases and 2 bases respectively, with 8 bases between them. The CDR3 spells CASSLAPAPGNTIYF. In DNA, the CDR3 is TGTGCCAGCAGCTTAGCTCCCGCCCCTGGAAACACCATATATTTT.

The J gene is TRBJ2-7, the V gene TRBV6-5; possible D gene TRBD1, 6 bases. Trimming took off 6 bases at V and 5 bases at J, with 17 bases between the two ends. CDR3 length: 14 amino acids. Germline CDR1 reads MNHEY; CDR2 reads SVGAGI. The CDR3 DNA reads TGTGCCAGCAGAGCAGGGGTGGCTTCAGACGAGCAGTACTTC. This gives the protein CASRAGVASDEQYF.

Concerning this clonotype itself: A much larger clone differs from this one at a single base, so this may be a read error. The CDR3 here is CSAIWLLAGNIQYF. The CDR3 nucleotides are TGCAGCGCCATTTGGTTACTAGCCGGAAACATTCAGTACTTC. V usage is TRBV20-1 and J usage is TRBJ2-4, with a tentative D call TRBD2 (6 bases). The germline gives CDR1 DFQATT, CDR2 SNEGSKA (reference sequence). The CDR3 sequence is 14 residues long.

This clonotype was detected only a few times. The rearrangement uses TRBV2 and TRBJ2-5; 9 bases line up with TRBD2. The CDR3 has 16 amino acids. Per the germline V gene, CDR1 is SNHLY and CDR2 is FYNNEI. The V segment lost 1 base and the J segment 2 bases; nucleotides outside the gene matches: 5. CDR3 in amino acids: CASSEGERGEQETQYF. As DNA, the CDR3 is TGTGCCAGCAGTGAAGGGGAGCGGGGGGAACAAGAGACCCAGTACTTC.

J is TRBJ2-1 and V is TRBV7-2; no definite D call. V was cut by 6 bases and J by 3 bases, with 9 bases left in between. The CDR3 covers 13 residues. Germline loops: CDR1 SGHTA, CDR2 FQGNSA. The CDR3 sequence: CASSVGIYNEQFF. The CDR3 nucleotides read TGTGCCAGCAGTGTGGGCATCTACAATGAGCAGTTCTTC.

The chain is built from TRBV7-9 and TRBJ2-6; unclear D gene. The CDR3 is 14 residues long. Trimming took off 4 bases at V and 14 bases at J, with 18 bases between the two ends. From germline, CDR1 is SEHNR and CDR2 FQNEAQ (reference sequence). The CDR3 DNA is TGTGCCAGCAGCTCCCAGACCGTCACAACTATCCTGACTTTC. Translated: CASSSQTVTTILTF. Full variable domain (missing parts from reference TRBV7-9 and TRBJ2-6): DTGVSQNPRHKITKRGQNVTFRCDPISEHNRLYWYRQTLGQGPEFLTYFQNEAQLEKSRLLSDRFSAERPKGSFSTLEIQRTEQGDSAMYLCASSSQTVTTILTFGAGSRLTVL.

V usage is TRBV5-1 and J usage is TRBJ1-5; no definite D call. The germline CDR1 and CDR2 sequences are SGHRS and YFSETQ. Deletions cut 3 bases from V and 4 bases from J, with 8 bases between. The CDR3 is made up of 13 amino acids. In nucleotides, the CDR3 is TGCGCCAGCAGCTCGACCCCGAATCAGCCCCAGCATTTT. Translating gives CASSSTPNQPQHF.

This clonotype was seen only a few times. The rearrangement joins TRBV13 to TRBJ2-6; a weak D match, TRBD2 (5 bases). This CDR3 spans 15 amino acids. The ends were cut back, 5 bases at V and 0 bases at J, with 8 bases in the middle. Germline V lookup: CDR1 PRHDT, CDR2 FYEKMQ (reference sequence). The CDR3 loop reads CASSHRGSGANVLTF. CDR3 bases: TGTGCCAGCAGCCACCGGGGCTCTGGGGCCAACGTCCTGACTTTC.

This rearrangement joins TRBV27 to TRBJ2-5; tentatively, D is TRBD2 (6 bases). CDR3 length: 14 residues. V lost 0 bases and J 5 bases, leaving 10 bases between the germline ends. CDR1 is MNHEY and CDR2 is SMNVEV in the germline V gene (reference sequence). Written as DNA, the CDR3 is TGTGCCAGCAGTTTATCGTGGGGGGACGAGACCCAGTACTTC. It translates to CASSLSWGDETQYF.